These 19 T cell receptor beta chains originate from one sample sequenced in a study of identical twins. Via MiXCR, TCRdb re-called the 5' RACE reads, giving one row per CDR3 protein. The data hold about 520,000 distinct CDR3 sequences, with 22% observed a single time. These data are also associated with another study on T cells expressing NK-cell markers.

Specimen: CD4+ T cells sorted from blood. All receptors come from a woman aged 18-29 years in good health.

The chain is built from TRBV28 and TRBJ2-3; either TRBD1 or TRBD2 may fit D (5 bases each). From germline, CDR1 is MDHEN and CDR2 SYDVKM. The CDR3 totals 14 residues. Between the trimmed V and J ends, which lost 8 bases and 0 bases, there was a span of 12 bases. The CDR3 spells CASGGLGSTDTQYF. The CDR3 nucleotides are TGTGCCAGCGGGGGTCTGGGGAGCACAGATACGCAGTATTTT.

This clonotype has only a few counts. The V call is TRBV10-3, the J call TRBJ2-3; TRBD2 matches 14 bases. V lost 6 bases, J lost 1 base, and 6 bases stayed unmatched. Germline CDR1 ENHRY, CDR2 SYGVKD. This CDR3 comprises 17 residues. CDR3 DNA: TGTGCCATCAGCTTGGGACTAGCGGGGGTCGGCACAGATACGCAGTATTTT. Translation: CAISLGLAGVGTDTQYF.

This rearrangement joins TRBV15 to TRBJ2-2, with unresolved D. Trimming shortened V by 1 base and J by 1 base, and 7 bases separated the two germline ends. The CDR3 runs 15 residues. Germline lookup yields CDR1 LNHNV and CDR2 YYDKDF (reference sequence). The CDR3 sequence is CATSRGDRNTGELFF. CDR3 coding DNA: TGTGCCACCAGCAGAGGTGATAGGAACACCGGGGAGCTGTTTTTT.

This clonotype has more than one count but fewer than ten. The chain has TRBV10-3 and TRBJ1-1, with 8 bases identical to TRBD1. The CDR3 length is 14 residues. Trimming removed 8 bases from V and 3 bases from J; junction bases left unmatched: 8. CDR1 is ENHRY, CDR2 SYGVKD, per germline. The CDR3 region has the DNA TGTGCCATCGGAGAACAGGGGGGGGACACTGAAGCTTTCTTT. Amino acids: CAIGEQGGDTEAFF.

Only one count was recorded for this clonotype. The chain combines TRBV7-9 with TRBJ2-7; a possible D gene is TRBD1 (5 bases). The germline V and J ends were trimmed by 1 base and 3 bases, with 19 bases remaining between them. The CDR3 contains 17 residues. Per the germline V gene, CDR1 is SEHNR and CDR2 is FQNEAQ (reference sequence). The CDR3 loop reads CASSLGIGSRVRYEQYF. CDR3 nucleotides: TGTGCCAGCAGCTTAGGGATTGGTTCCAGGGTGCGCTACGAGCAGTACTTC.

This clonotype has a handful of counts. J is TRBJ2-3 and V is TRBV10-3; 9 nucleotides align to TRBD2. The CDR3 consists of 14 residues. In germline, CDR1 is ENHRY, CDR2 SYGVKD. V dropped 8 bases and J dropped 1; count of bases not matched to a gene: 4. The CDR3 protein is CAISTSGGTDTQYF. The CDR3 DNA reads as TGTGCCATCTCGACTAGCGGAGGCACAGATACGCAGTATTTT.

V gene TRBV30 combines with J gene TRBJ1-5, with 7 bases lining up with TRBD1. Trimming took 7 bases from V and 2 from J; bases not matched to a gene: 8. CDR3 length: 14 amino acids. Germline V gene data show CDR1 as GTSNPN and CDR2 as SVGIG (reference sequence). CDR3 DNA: TGTGCCTTTAAGACAGGGACAGGCAATCAGCCCCAGCATTTT. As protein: CAFKTGTGNQPQHF.

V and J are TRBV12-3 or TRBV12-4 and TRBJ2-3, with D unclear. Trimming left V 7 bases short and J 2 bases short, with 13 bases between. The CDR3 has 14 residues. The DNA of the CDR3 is TGTGCCAGCATAGTCGGCAGCTACACAGATACGCAGTATTTT. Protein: CASIVGSYTDTQYF.

Here the CDR3 DNA reads TGTGCCACCAGCAGGGACTTAAAGGGGGGGGAGCTGTTTTTT. Protein: CATSRDLKGGELFF. V and J are TRBV15 and TRBJ2-2; D assignment may be TRBD1 or TRBD2 (5 bases each). Trimming removed 3 bases at V and 8 bases at J, with 13 bases between. The CDR3 sequence is 14 residues long. Germline lookup yields CDR1 LNHNV and CDR2 YYDKDF (reference sequence). The variable domain in full, with the rest retrieved from reference TRBV15 and TRBJ2-2, is DAMVIQNPRYQVTQFGKPVTLSCSQTLNHNVMYWYQQKSSQAPKLLFHYYDKDFNNEADTPDNFQSRRPNTSFCFLDIRSPGLGDTAMYLCATSRDLKGGELFFGEGSRLTVL.

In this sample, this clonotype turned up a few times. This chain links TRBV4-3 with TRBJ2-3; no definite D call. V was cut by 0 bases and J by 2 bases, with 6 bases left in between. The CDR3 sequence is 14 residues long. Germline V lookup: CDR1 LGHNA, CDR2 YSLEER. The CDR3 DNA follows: TGCGCCAGCAGCCAAGAGCGGAACACAGATACGCAGTATTTT. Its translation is CASSQERNTDTQYF.

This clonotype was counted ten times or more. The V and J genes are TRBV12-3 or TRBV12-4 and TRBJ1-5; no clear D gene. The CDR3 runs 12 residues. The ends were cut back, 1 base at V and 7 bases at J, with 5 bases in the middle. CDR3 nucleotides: TGTGCCAGCAGTTTAGGGTTACAGCCCCAGCATTTT. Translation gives CASSLGLQPQHF.

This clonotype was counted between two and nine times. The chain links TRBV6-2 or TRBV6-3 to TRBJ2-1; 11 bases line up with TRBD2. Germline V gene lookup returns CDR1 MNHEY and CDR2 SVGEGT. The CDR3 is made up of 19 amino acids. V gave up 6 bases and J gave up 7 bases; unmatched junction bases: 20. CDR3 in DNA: TGTGCCAGCAGCCGCGCCGCCGGGACTAGCGGCCTAGCCGGTAATGAGCAGTTCTTC. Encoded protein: CASSRAAGTSGLAGNEQFF.

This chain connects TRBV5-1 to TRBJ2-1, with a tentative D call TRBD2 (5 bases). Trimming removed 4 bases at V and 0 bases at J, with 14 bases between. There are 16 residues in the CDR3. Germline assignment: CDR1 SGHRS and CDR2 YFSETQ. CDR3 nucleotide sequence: TGCGCCAGCAGCACGGACTCTTCAAACTCCTACAATGAGCAGTTCTTC. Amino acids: CASSTDSSNSYNEQFF. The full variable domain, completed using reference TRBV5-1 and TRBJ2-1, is KAGVTQTPRYLIKTRGQQVTLSCSPISGHRSVSWYQQTPGQGLQFLFEYFSETQRNKGNFPGRFSGRQFSNSRSEMNVSTLELGDSALYLCASSTDSSNSYNEQFFGPGTRLTVL.

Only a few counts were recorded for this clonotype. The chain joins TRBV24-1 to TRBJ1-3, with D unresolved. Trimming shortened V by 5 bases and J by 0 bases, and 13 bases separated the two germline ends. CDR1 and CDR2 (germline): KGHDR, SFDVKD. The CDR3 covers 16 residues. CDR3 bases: TGTGCCACCAGTGTCGCGTCCGGTCGCTCTGGAAACACCATATATTTT. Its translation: CATSVASGRSGNTIYF.

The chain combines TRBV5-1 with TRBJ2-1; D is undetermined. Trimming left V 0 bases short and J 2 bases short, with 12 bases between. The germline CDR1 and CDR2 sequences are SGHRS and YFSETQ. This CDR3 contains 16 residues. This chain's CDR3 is CASSLGPTPPYNEQFF. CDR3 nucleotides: TGCGCCAGCAGCTTGGGGCCGACCCCCCCCTACAATGAGCAGTTCTTC.

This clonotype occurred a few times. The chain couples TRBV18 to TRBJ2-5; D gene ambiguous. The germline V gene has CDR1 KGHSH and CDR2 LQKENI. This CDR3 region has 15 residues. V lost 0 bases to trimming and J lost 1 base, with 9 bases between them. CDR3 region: CASSPPRPGQETQYF. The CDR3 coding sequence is TGTGCCAGCTCACCACCCCGGCCGGGCCAAGAGACCCAGTACTTC.

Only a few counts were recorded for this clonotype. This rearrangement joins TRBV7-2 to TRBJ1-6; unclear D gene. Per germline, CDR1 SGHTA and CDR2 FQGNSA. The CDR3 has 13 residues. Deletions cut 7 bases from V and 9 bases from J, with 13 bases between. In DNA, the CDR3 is TGTGCCAGCACAGATACTGGGTCTTCACCCCTCCACTTT. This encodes CASTDTGSSPLHF.

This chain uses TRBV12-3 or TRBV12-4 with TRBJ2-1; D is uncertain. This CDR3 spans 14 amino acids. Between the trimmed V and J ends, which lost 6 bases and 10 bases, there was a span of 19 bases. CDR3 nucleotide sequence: TGTGCCAGCAGCCCCCAATCCTCCTCCGTGGAGCAGTTCTTC. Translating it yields CASSPQSSSVEQFF.

DNA of the CDR3: TGTGCCAGCTCAGAACAGCGAAGCTCCTACGAGCAGTACTTC. Its translation is CASSEQRSSYEQYF. The chain employs TRBV18 and TRBJ2-7; D unclear. This CDR3 contains 14 residues. Per the germline V gene, CDR1 is KGHSH and CDR2 is LQKENI. The V gene lost 5 bases and the J gene lost 0 bases, with 11 bases spanning the gap.